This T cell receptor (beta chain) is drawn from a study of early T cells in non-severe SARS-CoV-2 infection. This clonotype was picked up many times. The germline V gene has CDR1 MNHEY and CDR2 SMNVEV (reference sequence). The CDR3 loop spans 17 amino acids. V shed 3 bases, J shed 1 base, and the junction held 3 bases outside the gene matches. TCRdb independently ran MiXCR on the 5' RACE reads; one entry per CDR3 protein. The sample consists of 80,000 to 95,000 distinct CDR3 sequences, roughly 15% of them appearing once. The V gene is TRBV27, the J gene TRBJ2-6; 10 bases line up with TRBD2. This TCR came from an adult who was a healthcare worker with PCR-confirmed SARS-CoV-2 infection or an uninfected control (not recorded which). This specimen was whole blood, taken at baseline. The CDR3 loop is CASSLGLARSGANVLTF. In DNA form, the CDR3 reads TGTGCCAGCAGTTTGGGACTAGCGAGGTCTGGGGCCAACGTCCTGACTTTC.